The 17 T cell receptor beta chains reported below all come from one sample, sequenced in a study of metastatic and nonmetastatic thyroid tumors. No patient had received any treatment before thyroid surgery. TCRdb re-analyzed the PCR reads using MiXCR. There are about 59,000 clones in the sample; 16% occur only once, and roughly a tenth lies in the top ten. The sample was blood. These receptors were collected from a male donor with papillary thyroid cancer or a benign thyroid nodule (not recorded which). Some clones in this sample may be carry-over from other donors' samples.

In its sample, this clone was seen many times. The V call is TRBV12-3 or TRBV12-4, the J call TRBJ2-3, with TRBD2 as a possible D gene (6 bases). This CDR3 comprises 17 residues. Trimming took 7 bases from V and 0 from J, leaving 20 bases between them. The CDR3 nucleotides are TGTGCCAGCACCTCCGGGCTAGCGTTTTCTAGCACAGATACGCAGTATTTT. Translated, it gives CASTSGLAFSSTDTQYF.

This clone came up many times. Its ends do not fully match the called genes, so a read error is possible. The chain recombines TRBV6-1 with TRBJ2-5; tentative D call: TRBD1 (6 bases). The CDR3 has 14 residues. CDR1 is MNHNS, CDR2 SASEGT, per germline. The CDR3 spells CASSLSGVVETQCF. CDR3 DNA: TGTGCCAGCAGTCTTTCAGGGGTAGTGGAGACCCAGTGCTTC.

The chain employs TRBV6-1 and TRBJ1-6; D may be TRBD1 (5 bases). The CDR3 spans 15 residues. V was shortened by 7 bases and J by 0 bases, with 10 bases between the two germline ends. The V gene's germline CDR1 is MNHNS and CDR2 SASEGT. CDR3 nucleotide sequence: TGTGCCAGCACCCTAGACAGCTCCTATAATTCACCCCTCCACTTT. This translates into CASTLDSSYNSPLHF.

This clone came up a few times. Possible read error: a much larger clone is one base away. The gene calls are TRBV19 and TRBJ2-4; TRBD2 might be the D (5 bases). The germline V and J ends were trimmed by 8 bases and 0 bases, with 11 bases remaining between them. The CDR3 has 14 amino acids. Germline V gene data show CDR1 as LNHDA and CDR2 as SQIVND (reference sequence). CDR3 in amino acids: CASRPGVAKNIQYF. For the CDR3, the DNA is TGTGCCAGTCGACCCGGGGTAGCCAAAAACATTCAGTACTTC.

This clone was counted ten times or more. The rearrangement links TRBV30 to TRBJ2-5; TRBD1 matches 9 bases. Germline CDR1 reads GTSNPN; CDR2 reads SVGIG (reference sequence). There are 17 residues in the CDR3. J gave up 2 bases and V 1 base, and 11 bases lay outside the gene matches. The CDR3 DNA is TGTGCCTGGAGTGGGTGGCGGACAGGGGTGCAACAAGAGACCCAGTACTTC. Its protein is CAWSGWRTGVQQETQYF.

This clone was observed many times. This CDR3 is CASSDSRTGVIKQYF. The CDR3 region has the DNA TGTGCCAGCAGTGACTCAAGGACAGGGGTAATAAAGCAGTACTTC. The chain couples TRBV6-1 to TRBJ2-7; 9 bases are a match to TRBD1. Germline trimming cut 3 bases from V and 8 bases from J; bases unmatched to any gene: 11. Germline V gives CDR1 MNHNS, CDR2 SASEGT. CDR3 length: 15 amino acids.

By share, this clone ranks as medium-sized. This chain connects TRBV6-1 to TRBJ2-7, with 8 bases that match TRBD1. Germline V gene sequence: CDR1 MNHNS, CDR2 SASEGT. V trimming: 3 bases; J trimming: 0 bases; junction bases outside the gene matches: 4. This CDR3 has 15 residues. CDR3 bases: TGTGCCAGCAGTGAGACAGGGGATGACTCCTACGAGCAGTACTTC. Translated, it gives CASSETGDDSYEQYF.

The table lists this clone with many counts. This chain joins TRBV5-5 and TRBJ2-1, with 11 bases identical to TRBD2. CDR3 length: 15 amino acids. The germline V gene encodes CDR1 SGHKS and CDR2 YYEKEE (reference sequence). The V and J ends lost 4 bases and 8 bases, in that order; junction bases with no gene match: 8. The CDR3 here is CASSRTSGGLDEQFF. The CDR3 coding sequence is TGTGCCAGCAGCAGAACTAGCGGGGGTCTGGATGAGCAGTTCTTC.

V gene TRBV6-1 combines with J gene TRBJ2-2; 9 nucleotides align to TRBD2. V trimming: 5 bases; J trimming: 6 bases; junction bases outside the gene matches: 7. Germline V gene data show CDR1 as MNHNS and CDR2 as SASEGT. The length of the CDR3 is 15 residues. The DNA for the CDR3 is TGTGCCAGCAGTTCCGGACTAGCGTCGTCCGGGGAGCTGTTTTTT. Translation: CASSSGLASSGELFF.

This clone was recorded a few times. The chain carries TRBV6-1 and TRBJ2-2; 8 positions agree with TRBD2. Germline V gene sequence: CDR1 MNHNS, CDR2 SASEGT. V was pared by 2 bases and J by 1 base, with 0 bases of the junction left unmatched. CDR3 length: 15 amino acids. The CDR3 reads CASSELAGNTGELFF. In DNA form, the CDR3 reads TGTGCCAGCAGTGAACTAGCGGGGAACACCGGGGAGCTGTTTTTT.

This clone was detected many times. The chain couples TRBV7-9 to TRBJ1-2, with 8 bases lining up with TRBD1. V lost 5 bases to trimming and J lost 8 bases; unmatched junction nucleotides: 4. CDR3 length: 12 residues. Per the germline V gene, CDR1 is SEHNR and CDR2 is FQNEAQ (reference sequence). CDR3 sequence: CASSADRGGYTF. CDR3 nucleotides: TGTGCCAGCAGCGCTGACAGGGGCGGCTACACCTTC.

The table lists this clone with a few counts. The chain has TRBV6-2 or TRBV6-3 and TRBJ2-7; 7 nucleotides line up with TRBD1. Germline CDR1 reads MNHEY; CDR2 reads SVGEGT. CDR3 size: 15 residues. The CDR3 coding sequence is TGTGCCAGCAGTTCTCCCGGACAGGTGACCTACGAGCAATACGTC. Protein sequence: CASSSPGQVTYEQYV.

This clone was observed a handful of times. At one end the junction does not follow the germline gene, possibly because of a read error. The chain links TRBV15 to TRBJ1-1; 7 nucleotides line up with TRBD1. The germline V gene encodes CDR1 LNHNV and CDR2 YYDKDF (reference sequence). This CDR3 region has 14 residues. CDR3 sequence reads: CATEPGQCYTESFF. In nucleotides, the CDR3 is TGTGCCACCGAGCCGGGACAGTGCTACACTGAATCTTTCTTT. The full variable domain, rest sourced from reference TRBV15 and TRBJ1-1, is DAMVIQNPRYQVTQFGKPVTLSCSQTLNHNVMYWYQQKSSQAPKLLFHYYDKDFNNEADTPDNFQSRRPNTSFCFLDIRSPGLGDTAMYLCATEPGQCYTESFFGQGTRLTVV.

This clone was observed many times. The identical CDR3 is also encoded by other nucleotide sequences in the sample. The chain combines TRBV14 with TRBJ2-3; no clear D gene. Trimming left V 1 base short and J 0 bases short, with 8 bases between. This CDR3 contains 15 residues. Looked up from germline, CDR1 is SGHDN and CDR2 is FVKESK. The CDR3 reads CASSQVGGSTDTQYF. DNA of the CDR3: TGTGCCAGCAGCCAAGTGGGTGGGAGCACAGATACGCAGTATTTT.

In its sample, this clone was seen many times. V usage is TRBV4-2 and J usage is TRBJ1-5, with a tentative D call TRBD1 (5 bases). CDR1 is LGHNA and CDR2 is YNFKEQ in the germline V gene. Between the trimmed V and J ends, which lost 3 bases and 4 bases, there was a span of 10 bases. The CDR3 is made up of 14 amino acids. CDR3 sequence (DNA): TGTGCCAGCAGCCAGGGCAGGGAGAATCAGCCCCAGCATTTT. Amino acid sequence: CASSQGRENQPQHF.

This clone was observed at least ten times. The chain joins TRBV3-1 to TRBJ2-7; D gene ambiguous. V was cut by 4 bases and J by 3 bases, with 10 bases left in between. Per germline, CDR1 LGHDT and CDR2 YNNKEL (reference sequence). The CDR3 length is 13 residues. The DNA for the CDR3 is TGTGCCAGCAGCCCTGCCGGCGGCTACGAGCAGTACGTC. Encoded protein: CASSPAGGYEQYV.

This clone was seen repeatedly, ten times or more. The chain couples TRBV5-1 to TRBJ2-2; TRBD1 matches 7 bases. V lost 4 bases, J lost 7 bases, and 10 bases stayed unmatched. The CDR3 has 15 residues. Germline CDR1 is SGHRS and CDR2 is YFSETQ. The CDR3 is CASSRQGSVDGELFF. As DNA, the CDR3 is TGCGCCAGCAGCCGACAGGGATCCGTGGACGGGGAGCTGTTTTTT.